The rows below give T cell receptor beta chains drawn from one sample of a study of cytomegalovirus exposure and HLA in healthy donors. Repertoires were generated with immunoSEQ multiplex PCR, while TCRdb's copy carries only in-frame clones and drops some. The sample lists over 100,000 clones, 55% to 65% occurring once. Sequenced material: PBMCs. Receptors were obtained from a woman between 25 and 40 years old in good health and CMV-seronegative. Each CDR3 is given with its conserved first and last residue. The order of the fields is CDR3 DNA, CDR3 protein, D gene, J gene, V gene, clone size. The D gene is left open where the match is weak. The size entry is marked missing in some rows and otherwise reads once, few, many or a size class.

TGTGCCAGCAACTTCTGGGACAGTGCCCCCAATGAGCAGTTCTTC,CASNFWDSAPNEQFF,TRBD1,TRBJ2-1,TRBV7-9,NA
TGCGCCAGCAGCCTGCGCGGGCCGGGGACTAGCGGGAGGGCGTCAGAGACCCAGTACTTC,CASSLRGPGTSGRASETQYF,TRBD2,TRBJ2-5,TRBV5-1,NA
TGCGCCAGCAGCTTGGGCGACAAATCAGATACGCAGTATTTT,CASSLGDKSDTQYF,NA,TRBJ2-3,TRBV5-1,NA
TGTGCCAGCAGTGAAGGGGGCGGCAATCAGCCCCAGCATTTT,CASSEGGGNQPQHF,TRBD1,TRBJ1-5,TRBV6-4,NA
TGTGCCAGCAGCCTAACAACAGGGGGCGCCGGAAATCAGCCCCAGCATTTT,CASSLTTGGAGNQPQHF,TRBD1,TRBJ1-5,TRBV5-4,NA
TGTGCCAGCAGCGTAGCTAGCGGGAGAAACCAAGAGACCCAGTACTTC,CASSVASGRNQETQYF,TRBD2,TRBJ2-5,TRBV9,NA
TGTGCCAGCAGGTATTGGACAGGGAATAGCAATGAGCAGTTCTTC,CASRYWTGNSNEQFF,TRBD1,TRBJ2-1,TRBV28,NA
TGCGCCAGCAGCCAGACCGGGACTAGCCATAATGAGCAGTTCTTC,CASSQTGTSHNEQFF,TRBD2,TRBJ2-1,TRBV4-3,once
TGTGCCAGCAGCTCCGGTAGGGGTGAAGCTTTCTTT,CASSSGRGEAFF,NA,TRBJ1-1,TRBV28,NA
TGTGCCAGCAGCTTGTCCAGCGAAAACACTGAAGCTTTCTTT,CASSLSSENTEAFF,NA,TRBJ1-1,TRBV5-6,many
TGTGCCAGCAGCTTATCGAGGGAGAGCACAGATACGCAGTATTTT,CASSLSRESTDTQYF,NA,TRBJ2-3,TRBV7-6,once
TGTGCTAGTGGTTGGCCGGGACAGGGTCCCAATGAGCAGTTCTTC,CASGWPGQGPNEQFF,TRBD1,TRBJ2-1,TRBV12-5,once
TGTGCCAGCAGCCCGGGGACTAGCCCATACTACGAGCAGTACTTC,CASSPGTSPYYEQYF,TRBD2,TRBJ2-7,TRBV7-2,NA
TGCGCCAGCAGCCAAATACGTCCTAGCGGATGGGATGAGCAGTTCTTC,CASSQIRPSGWDEQFF,TRBD2,TRBJ2-1,TRBV4-3,NA
TGTGCCAGCTCACCTAACTGGGCCAGCCAAGAGACCCAGTACTTC,CASSPNWASQETQYF,NA,TRBJ2-5,TRBV18,few
TGTGCCAGCAGGCCTTGGGTAGCGGGAGCCCACGAGCAGTACTTC,CASRPWVAGAHEQYF,TRBD2,TRBJ2-7,TRBV28,NA
TGTGCCAGCAGTTTAACTGCCGTAGAGGAAAAACTGTTTTTT,CASSLTAVEEKLFF,NA,TRBJ1-4,TRBV28,NA
TGTGCCAGCAGCTTAGCGCGGGGGGTAAGGATCGCTGAAGCTTTCTTT,CASSLARGVRIAEAFF,NA,TRBJ1-1,TRBV7-9,NA
TGTGCCAGCAGTTACGGACACGGAAGCCTCAATCAGCCCCAGCATTTT,CASSYGHGSLNQPQHF,NA,TRBJ1-5,TRBV28,NA
TGTGCCAGTAGTATAGTTGGACAGGGGGCTCAAGCGGGAGGGTACGAGCAGTACTTC,CASSIVGQGAQAGGYEQYF,NA,TRBJ2-7,TRBV19,NA
TGTGCCAGCAGCTTCCTTAGCACAGATACGCAGTATTTT,CASSFLSTDTQYF,NA,TRBJ2-3,TRBV5-6,few
TGTGCCAGCAGCCCCAGGGGGACCACAGATACGCAGTATTTT,CASSPRGTTDTQYF,TRBD1,TRBJ2-3,TRBV9,NA
TGTGCCAGCAGCCAGTTCGTAACGCAGTATTTT,CASSQFVTQYF,NA,TRBJ2-3,TRBV14,NA
TGTGCCAGCTCACGACAGCGATCCAGCGACGAGCAGTACTTC,CASSRQRSSDEQYF,NA,TRBJ2-7,TRBV18,NA
TGTGCCAGCAGCCAAGTCGCTGGGAGAGCCTACGAGCAGTACTTC,CASSQVAGRAYEQYF,NA,TRBJ2-7,TRBV14,NA
TGTGCCAGCAGCCAGACAGGGGAGACAGATACGCAGTATTTT,CASSQTGETDTQYF,TRBD1,TRBJ2-3,TRBV7-3,NA
TGTGCCTGGAATGACAGGGTGAATGAAAAACTGTTTTTT,CAWNDRVNEKLFF,TRBD1,TRBJ1-4,TRBV30,NA
TGCGCCAGCAGCTTGGCCGGCCTAGCGGGATTCGAGGATGAGCAGTTCTTC,CASSLAGLAGFEDEQFF,TRBD2,TRBJ2-1,TRBV5-1,NA
TGTGCCAGCAGCCTGGACCTCGGGGTGGGGAACACTGAAGCTTTCTTT,CASSLDLGVGNTEAFF,NA,TRBJ1-1,TRBV11-1,NA
TGTGCCAGCAGTTTAGCCACAGGGAAGATGTTGACTGAAGCTTTCTTT,CASSLATGKMLTEAFF,NA,TRBJ1-1,TRBV7-8,NA
TGTGCCAGCAGCGACGGGAGACAGGGGTGGGGCACTGAAGCTTTCTTT,CASSDGRQGWGTEAFF,TRBD1,TRBJ1-1,TRBV14,NA
TGTGCCAGTAGTACACGCCCCGGGTACCGAGGAACTGAAGCTTTCTTT,CASSTRPGYRGTEAFF,NA,TRBJ1-1,TRBV19,NA
TGCGCCAGCGGGGCCCGCTTCAGCACGAACACCGGGGAGCTGTTTTTT,CASGARFSTNTGELFF,NA,TRBJ2-2,TRBV5-1,NA
TGTGCCAGCAGCCAGCCCACAGGAGGGACCGCGGGAGGCGAGCAGTACTTC,CASSQPTGGTAGGEQYF,TRBD2,TRBJ2-7,TRBV14,NA
TGCGCCAGCAGCTCAAAACTCACTAGCGGCTCCGCCTACGAGCAGTACTTC,CASSSKLTSGSAYEQYF,TRBD2,TRBJ2-7,TRBV5-1,NA
TGTGCCAGCAGCTTAGTGGGGAGCTCCTACAATGAGCAGTTCTTC,CASSLVGSSYNEQFF,NA,TRBJ2-1,TRBV7-8,NA
TGTGCCAGCAGCCACGCCAGCGGGAGTAGGTACGAGCAGTACTTC,CASSHASGSRYEQYF,TRBD2,TRBJ2-7,TRBV7-9,NA
TGTGCCAGCAATTCAAACAGTGTTGACTATGGCTACACCTTC,CASNSNSVDYGYTF,NA,TRBJ1-2,TRBV2,once
TGCGCCAGCAGCCAACAACAGGGTTGGAATGAGCAGTTCTTC,CASSQQQGWNEQFF,NA,TRBJ2-1,TRBV4-1,NA
TGCGCCAGCAGCCAAGACCGGCGCGGGAGGGCATACGAGCAGTACTTC,CASSQDRRGRAYEQYF,TRBD2,TRBJ2-7,TRBV4-3,NA
TGTGCCAGCAGTCTTCTAGCGGGACCGAACACCGGGGAGCTGTTTTTT,CASSLLAGPNTGELFF,TRBD2,TRBJ2-2,TRBV2,NA
TGTGCCAGCAGGTCGGGGGCCAACGTCCTGACTTTC,CASRSGANVLTF,NA,TRBJ2-6,TRBV27,once
TGCGCCAGCAGCTTGCCCTTGACAGGGAACACTGAAGCTTTCTTT,CASSLPLTGNTEAFF,NA,TRBJ1-1,TRBV5-1,NA
TGTGCCAGTAGTCCGTACGGGACAGAAGACGAAAAACTGTTTTTT,CASSPYGTEDEKLFF,TRBD1,TRBJ1-4,TRBV19,NA
TGTGCCAGCAGTTCCATTCGACAGGGGAACACTGAAGCTTTCTTT,CASSSIRQGNTEAFF,TRBD1,TRBJ1-1,TRBV28,NA
TGTGCCAGCAGTGAAGCGCTTCTCCCAAGCGGGAGTACTACCTACGAGCAGTACTTC,CASSEALLPSGSTTYEQYF,TRBD2,TRBJ2-7,TRBV2,once
TGCAGCGTTGGACAGGGCCTATCCTACGAGCAGTACTTC,CSVGQGLSYEQYF,TRBD1,TRBJ2-7,TRBV29-1,NA
TGTGCCAGCAGTTACTCTCCGTCTTACGAGCAGTACTTC,CASSYSPSYEQYF,NA,TRBJ2-7,TRBV6-5,NA
TGTGCCAGCAGTGAAATACAGGGCGATGGCTACACCTTC,CASSEIQGDGYTF,NA,TRBJ1-2,TRBV6-1,NA
TGTGCCAGCAGCGTAGGGCCGGGACAGGGCCTGCACGAGCAGTACTTC,CASSVGPGQGLHEQYF,TRBD1,TRBJ2-7,TRBV9,NA
TGCAGCGTTGAATTGGTGGGAGCCTGGGACAATGAGCAGTTCTTC,CSVELVGAWDNEQFF,NA,TRBJ2-1,TRBV29-1,once
TGTGCCAGCATGGGGGACAACCTCCACGAGCAGTACTTC,CASMGDNLHEQYF,NA,TRBJ2-7,TRBV2,NA
TGCGCCAGCAGCTTGGCCACAGGGTCCGATAATGAAAAACTGTTTTTT,CASSLATGSDNEKLFF,NA,TRBJ1-4,TRBV5-1,few
TGTGCCAGCAGCTTATTTGGGCAGGGTAGCACTGAAGCTTTCTTT,CASSLFGQGSTEAFF,NA,TRBJ1-1,TRBV5-6,NA
TGTGCCAGCAGCTTAGCGCAGAATGGCTACACCTTC,CASSLAQNGYTF,NA,TRBJ1-2,TRBV7-2,NA
TGTGCCAGCGTCCCGGGGCAGGGGGCGGGCGAGCAGTACTTC,CASVPGQGAGEQYF,TRBD1,TRBJ2-7,TRBV28,NA
TGTGCCAGCAGTTTTCACCCCGGACTAGCGGGATTAACCTACGAGCAGTACTTC,CASSFHPGLAGLTYEQYF,TRBD2,TRBJ2-7,TRBV27,few